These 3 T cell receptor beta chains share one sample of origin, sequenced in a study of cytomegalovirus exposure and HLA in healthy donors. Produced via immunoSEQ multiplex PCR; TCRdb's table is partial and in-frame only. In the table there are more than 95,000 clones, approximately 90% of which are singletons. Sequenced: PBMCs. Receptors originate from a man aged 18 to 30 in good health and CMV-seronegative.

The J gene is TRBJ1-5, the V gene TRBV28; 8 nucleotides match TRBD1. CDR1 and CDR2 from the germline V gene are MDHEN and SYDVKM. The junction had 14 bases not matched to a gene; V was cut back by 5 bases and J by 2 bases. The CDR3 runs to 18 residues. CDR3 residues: CASSLLYMDRAGNQPQHF. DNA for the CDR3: TGTGCCAGCAGTCTACTATACATGGACAGGGCCGGCAATCAGCCCCAGCATTTT.

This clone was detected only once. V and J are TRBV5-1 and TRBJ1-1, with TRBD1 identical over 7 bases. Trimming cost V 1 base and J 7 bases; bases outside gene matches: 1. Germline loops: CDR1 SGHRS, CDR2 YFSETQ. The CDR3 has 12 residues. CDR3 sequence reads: CASSLTGDEAFF. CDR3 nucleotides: TGCGCCAGCAGCTTGACAGGGGATGAAGCTTTCTTT.

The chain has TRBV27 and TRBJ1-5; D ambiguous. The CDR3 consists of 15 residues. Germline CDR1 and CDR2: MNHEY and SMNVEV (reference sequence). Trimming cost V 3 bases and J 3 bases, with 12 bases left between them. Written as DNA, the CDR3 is TGTGCCAGCAGTTTTAGAGGGATCCCCAATCAGCCCCAGCATTTT. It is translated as CASSFRGIPNQPQHF.